Listed here are 23 T cell receptor delta chains from one sample, sequenced in a study of gamma-delta T cells after stem cell transplantation. TCRdb called clones from the RT-PCR reads again using CATT. There are fewer than 13,000 delta-chain clones in the sample; 1% to 1.5% occur only once, and 10% to 13% lies in the top ten. The sequenced sample consisted of gamma-delta T cells. The receptors derive from a human donor. It is not recorded whose cells these are; they may come from a transplant donor.

This clone has at least ten counts. This chain links TRDV2 with TRDJ1; 9 bases are shared with TRDD2. The CDR3 has 20 residues. Losses at the gene ends were 3 bases for V and 1 base for J; bases not matched to a gene: 20. Germline CDR1 GEAIGNYY, CDR2 EKD. CDR3 protein: CACDPIPSYLGDMGTDKLIF. CDR3 coding DNA: TGTGCCTGTGACCCCATCCCTTCCTACCTCGGGGATATGGGCACCGATAAACTCATCTTT.

At least ten counts were recorded for this clone. This chain connects TRDV2 to TRDJ3; TRDD3 aligns across 7 bases. V trimming: 1 base; J trimming: 0 bases; junction bases outside the gene matches: 14. Germline CDR1 and CDR2: GEAIGNYY and EKD. The CDR3 loop spans 21 amino acids. CDR3 DNA sequence: TGTGCCTGTGACACTCTGGGGGTTTCCCATACCAGCTCCTGGGACACCCGACAGATGTTTTTC. This gives the protein CACDTLGVSHTSSWDTRQMFF.

As to this clone: This sample also contains other DNA sequences that code for the same CDR3. The CDR3 region is CACDTLLGDTRGRTDKLIF. Here the CDR3 DNA reads TGTGCCTGTGACACGTTACTGGGGGATACGCGAGGTCGGACCGATAAACTCATCTTT. The V gene is TRDV2, the J gene TRDJ1; 13 bases align to TRDD3. This CDR3 contains 19 residues. V dropped 1 base and J dropped 2; count of bases not matched to a gene: 12. The germline gives CDR1 GEAIGNYY, CDR2 EKD.

This clone has just a few counts. With only one base between it and a far larger clone, this is likely a read error. This same CDR3 is encoded by further DNA sequences in the sample. The genes are TRDV2 and TRDJ1, with D hard to call. The CDR3 loop spans 14 amino acids. CDR1 and CDR2 (germline): GEAIGNYY, EKD. V lost 2 bases to trimming and J lost 1 base, with 10 bases between them. In nucleotides, the CDR3 is TGTGCCTGTGACAAACTCCAAGGCACCGATAAACTCATCTTT. Its protein product is CACDKLQGTDKLIF.

This clone appeared a few times. A much larger clone differs by one base, so this may be a read error. The chain uses TRDV2 and TRDJ1, with TRDD3 identical over 12 bases. Germline trimming cut 3 bases from V and 4 bases from J; bases unmatched to any gene: 5. The CDR3 extends over 15 amino acids. Germline assignment: CDR1 GEAIGNYY and CDR2 EKD. The CDR3 sequence: CACDLLGDTNDKLIF. CDR3 sequence (DNA): TGTGCCTGTGACCTACTGGGGGATACAAACGATAAACTCATCTTT.

This clone was observed many times. V is TRDV2 and J is TRDJ1; D may be TRDD3 (6 bases). There are 15 residues in the CDR3. Trimming left V 3 bases short and J 0 bases short, with 13 bases between. CDR1 is GEAIGNYY and CDR2 is EKD in the germline V gene. The DNA for the CDR3 is TGTGCCTGTGACTCTCTGGGGACAGACACCGATAAACTCATCTTT. Translated: CACDSLGTDTDKLIF.

This clone appeared a few times. V is TRDV2 and J is TRDJ4, with TRDD3 matching over 10 bases. The CDR3 covers 17 residues. Germline assignment: CDR1 GEAIGNYY and CDR2 EKD. Trimming at V came to 1 base and at J to 0 bases, leaving 10 bases not matched to a gene. CDR3 DNA: TGTGCCTGTGACACGGTTGGACTGGGGGATGACACCAGACCCCTGATCTTT. Translation gives CACDTVGLGDDTRPLIF.

In regard to this clone: The protein recorded in TCRdb matches a much larger clone and deviates from this DNA's translation at residue 2, suggesting a read error; the protein here is obtained by translating the DNA. The genes are TRDV2 and TRDJ1, with D perhaps being TRDD2 or TRDD3 (6 bases each). Germline CDR1 reads GEAIGNYY; CDR2 reads EKD. The CDR3 totals 19 residues. The CDR3 reads CSCDTAGPLPPGDTDKLIF. The DNA of the CDR3 is TGTTCCTGTGACACCGCGGGGCCGCTTCCTCCTGGGGACACCGATAAACTCATCTTT.

This clone was observed many times. This chain connects TRDV2 to TRDJ1, with 13 bases that match TRDD3. CDR1 and CDR2 from the germline V gene are GEAIGNYY and EKD. This CDR3 is built from 21 residues. V lost 0 bases, J lost 4 bases, and 19 bases stayed unmatched. CDR3 residues: CACDTIPDYWGIRGTLDKLIF. CDR3 DNA: TGTGCCTGTGACACCATACCCGACTACTGGGGGATACGAGGGACTCTCGATAAACTCATCTTT.

This clone is medium-sized in the sample. Other DNA sequences in this sample translate to the same CDR3. The gene calls are TRDV2 and TRDJ1, with 8 positions matching TRDD3. CDR3 size: 20 residues. V shed 0 bases, J shed 0 bases, and the junction held 17 bases outside the gene matches. Germline V gene lookup returns CDR1 GEAIGNYY and CDR2 EKD. For the CDR3, the DNA is TGTGCCTGTGACACCGTTGAGACGGGGGTGATGGGGGATCACACCGATAAACTCATCTTT. It encodes CACDTVETGVMGDHTDKLIF.

Notes on this clone: The amino acid sequence in TCRdb belongs to a much larger clone and departs from this DNA's translation at residue 10, likely a sequencing read error; the sequence shown is translated from the DNA. This sequence joins TRDV2 and TRDJ3; D is possibly TRDD3 (5 bases). The CDR3 is 18 amino acids. In germline, CDR1 is GEAIGNYY, CDR2 EKD. With 0 bases removed from V and 2 bases from J, the gap between germline ends came to 13 bases. In nucleotides, the CDR3 is TGTGCCTGTGACACCGGGGGCTATAGCCCCTGGGACACCCGACAGATGTTTTTC. Residues: CACDTGGYSPWDTRQMFF.

This clone turned up a few times. CDR3 in amino acids: CACDTLVWGVLGDTRYTDKLIF. The CDR3 DNA reads TGTGCCTGTGACACCCTGGTTTGGGGCGTACTGGGGGATACAAGGTACACCGATAAACTCATCTTT. V is TRDV2 and J is TRDJ1; 12 nucleotides match TRDD3. V was clipped by 0 bases and J by 0 bases; unmatched bases: 19. This CDR3 is 22 amino acids long. CDR1 and CDR2 (germline): GEAIGNYY, EKD.

In its sample, this clone was seen a few times. This likely reflects a read error, since a far larger clone is one base away. The same CDR3 can be traced to other DNA sequences in this sample. The chain couples TRDV2 to TRDJ1, with no clear D. V lost 4 bases, J lost 2 bases, and 16 bases lay in between. The CDR3 length is 15 residues. CDR1 and CDR2 from the germline V gene are GEAIGNYY and EKD. The CDR3 protein is CACDTAPGRTDKLIF. Here the CDR3 DNA reads TGTGCCTGTGATACGGCCCCGGGGCGGACCGATAAACTCATCTTT.

This clone came up a few times. CDR3 in amino acids: CACDILGDTDTDKLIF. Here the CDR3 DNA reads TGTGCCTGTGACATACTCGGGGATACGGACACCGATAAACTCATCTTT. V usage is TRDV2 and J usage is TRDJ1, with 9 bases fitting TRDD3. The J segment lost 0 bases and the V segment lost 2 bases, leaving 6 bases of the junction unmatched. CDR3 length: 16 residues. Germline CDR1 is GEAIGNYY and CDR2 is EKD.

For this clone: A far larger clone is only one base removed, so a read error is likely. Other DNA variants within this sample encode the same CDR3. The J gene is TRDJ1, the V gene TRDV2, with 12 bases fitting TRDD3. The germline gives CDR1 GEAIGNYY, CDR2 EKD. V was clipped by 1 base and J by 0 bases; unmatched bases: 8. The CDR3 length is 18 residues. The CDR3 here is CACDTLLGDTKYTDKLIF. The CDR3 DNA reads as TGTGCCTGTGACACTCTACTGGGGGATACAAAGTACACCGATAAACTCATCTTT.

This clone was seen a handful of times. This chain uses TRDV2 with TRDJ1, with 10 bases identical to TRDD3. This CDR3 has 17 residues. Unmatched junction bases numbered 10, after V lost 1 base and J lost 3 bases. Looked up from germline, CDR1 is GEAIGNYY and CDR2 is EKD. Written as DNA, the CDR3 is TGTGCCTGTGACACGGTACTGGGGGATCCCCACGCCGATAAACTCATCTTT. Amino acid sequence: CACDTVLGDPHADKLIF.

This clone was seen more than once but under ten times. The amino acid sequence in TCRdb belongs to a much larger clone and departs from this DNA's translation at residue 10, likely a sequencing read error; the sequence shown is translated from the DNA. This specimen includes other DNA sequences encoding the same CDR3. The rearrangement links TRDV2 to TRDJ1; TRDD3 might be the D (6 bases). CDR3 size: 18 residues. Trimming removed 1 base from V and 3 bases from J, with 23 bases in between. Germline CDR1 GEAIGNYY, CDR2 EKD. The CDR3 bases are TGTGCCTGTGACACTGGGGGGCTACTGCGGGCCCCCCCCGATAAACTCATCTTT. Protein: CACDTGGLLRAPPDKLIF.

There are many counts of this clone. J is TRDJ1 and V is TRDV2; tentative D call: TRDD3 (6 bases). The V end lost 3 bases, the J end lost 3 bases, and 22 bases lay between the germline ends. Germline V CDR1 and CDR2: GEAIGNYY, EKD. The CDR3 length is 17 residues. For the CDR3, the DNA is TGTGCCTGTGACTTATTGGGGGTCCAATCAGACGCCGATAAACTCATCTTT. Translated, it gives CACDLLGVQSDADKLIF.

Many counts were recorded for this clone. Within the sample, other DNA sequences also encode this same CDR3. V usage is TRDV2 and J usage is TRDJ1; the match to TRDD3 covers 9 bases. Germline CDR1 is GEAIGNYY and CDR2 is EKD. V was pared by 1 base and J by 0 bases, with 8 bases of the junction left unmatched. This CDR3 has 17 amino acids. CDR3 sequence reads: CACDTLSLGDYTDKLIF. The DNA of the CDR3 is TGTGCCTGTGACACTCTCTCACTGGGGGACTACACCGATAAACTCATCTTT.

As for this clone: A read error likely explains why the TCRdb protein, taken from a much larger clone, differs from this DNA's translation at residue 11; the protein shown is translated from the DNA. The gene calls are TRDV2 and TRDJ1; D gene uncertain. Trimming took off 0 bases at V and 0 bases at J, with 25 bases between the two ends. CDR1 is GEAIGNYY, CDR2 EKD, per germline. The CDR3 sequence is 20 residues long. CDR3 nucleotides: TGTGCCTGTGACACCCTCGACGGCCGTACTGAGACACCTTACACCGATAAACTCATCTTT. It is translated as CACDTLDGRTETPYTDKLIF.

In the case of this clone: TCRdb assigns this DNA the protein of a much larger clone, which departs from its translation at residue 4; this likely reflects a read error, and the protein shown comes from translating the DNA. CDR3 nucleotides: TGTGCCTGTGGCGCCCTCGATCCACTGGGGGATATCACCGATAAACTCATCTTT. Protein product: CACGALDPLGDITDKLIF. The chain is built from TRDV2 and TRDJ1; 11 bases are shared with TRDD3. Trimming at V came to 5 bases and at J to 1 base, leaving 14 bases not matched to a gene. The CDR3 is made up of 18 amino acids. The germline V gene encodes CDR1 GEAIGNYY and CDR2 EKD.

By frequency in the sample, this clone is large. In the same sample, other DNA sequences code for this CDR3. V usage is TRDV2 and J usage is TRDJ1, with 8 bases fitting TRDD3. CDR1 is GEAIGNYY and CDR2 is EKD in the germline V gene. This CDR3 is 16 amino acids long. V dropped 4 bases and J dropped 0; count of bases not matched to a gene: 9. The CDR3 DNA follows: TGTGCCTGTGAATTACTGGGGGCCTCGTACACCGATAAACTCATCTTT. This codes for CACELLGASYTDKLIF.

This clone was recorded a few times. The CDR3 protein is CACDRLLGDNTDKLIF. CDR3 DNA sequence: TGTGCCTGTGACCGCCTACTGGGGGACAACACCGATAAACTCATCTTT. V is TRDV2 and J is TRDJ1; 9 bases are shared with TRDD3. The CDR3 covers 16 residues. Germline V gene lookup returns CDR1 GEAIGNYY and CDR2 EKD. V lost 3 bases, J lost 0 bases, and 7 bases stayed unmatched.